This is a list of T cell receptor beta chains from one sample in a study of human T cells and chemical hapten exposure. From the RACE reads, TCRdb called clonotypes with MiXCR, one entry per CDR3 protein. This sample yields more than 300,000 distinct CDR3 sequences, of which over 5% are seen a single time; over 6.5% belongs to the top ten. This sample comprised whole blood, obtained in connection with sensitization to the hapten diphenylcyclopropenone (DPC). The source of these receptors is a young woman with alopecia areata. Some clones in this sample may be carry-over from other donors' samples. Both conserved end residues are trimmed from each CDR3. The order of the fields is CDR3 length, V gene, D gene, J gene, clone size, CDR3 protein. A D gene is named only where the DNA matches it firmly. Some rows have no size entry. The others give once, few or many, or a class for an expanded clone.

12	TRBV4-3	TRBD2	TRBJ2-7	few	ASSREGRGYEQY
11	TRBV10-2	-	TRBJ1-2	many	ASSGTGRPGYT
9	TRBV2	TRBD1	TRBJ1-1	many	ASTWTGRAF
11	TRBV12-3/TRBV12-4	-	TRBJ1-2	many	ASSFRDLSGYT
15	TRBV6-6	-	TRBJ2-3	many	ASIAGVGAVGTDTQY
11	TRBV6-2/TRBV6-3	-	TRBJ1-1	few	ASSWSENTEAF
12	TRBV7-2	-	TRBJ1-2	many	ASAPSGINYGYT
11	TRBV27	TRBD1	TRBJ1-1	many	ASSYRTGTEAF
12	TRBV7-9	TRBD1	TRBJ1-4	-	ASQRDRSNEKLF
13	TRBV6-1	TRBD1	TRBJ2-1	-	ASSDAWTGREEQF
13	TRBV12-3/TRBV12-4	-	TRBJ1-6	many	ASTPNRGLNSPLH
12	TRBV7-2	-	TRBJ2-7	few	ASRPGPYPGEQY
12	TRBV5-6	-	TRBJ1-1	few	ASSLGDSRTEAF
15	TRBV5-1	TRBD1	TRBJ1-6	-	ASSWGSRQGDNSPLH
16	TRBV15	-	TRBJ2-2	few	ATSRDPGVQPNTGELF
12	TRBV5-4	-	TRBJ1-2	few	ASSLEQGGRSYT
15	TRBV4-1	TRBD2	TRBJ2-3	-	ASSQLRLAASTDTQY
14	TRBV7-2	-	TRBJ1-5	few	ASSLVGGHSNQPQH
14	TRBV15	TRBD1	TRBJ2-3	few	ATSRATTGDADTQY
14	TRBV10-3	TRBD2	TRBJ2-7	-	AISGGTSHFAGEQY
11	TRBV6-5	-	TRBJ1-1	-	ASYRTDYTEAF
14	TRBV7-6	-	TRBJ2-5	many	ASSLYRGARPETQY
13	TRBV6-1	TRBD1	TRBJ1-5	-	ASSEGGTVNQPQH
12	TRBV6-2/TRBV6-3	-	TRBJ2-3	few	ASREGGVVNTQY
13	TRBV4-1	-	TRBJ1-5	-	ASSQESYRNQPQH
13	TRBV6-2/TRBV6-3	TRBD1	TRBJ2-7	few	ASRRSGTGSYEQY
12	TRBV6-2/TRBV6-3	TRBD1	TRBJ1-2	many	ASSSNRGIGGYT
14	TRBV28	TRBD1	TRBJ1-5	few	ASSFRGRNSNQPQH
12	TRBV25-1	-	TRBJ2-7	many	ASSVDGKTYEQY
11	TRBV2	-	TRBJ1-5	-	ASVTGPHQPQH
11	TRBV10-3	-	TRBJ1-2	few	AISGGLNYGYT
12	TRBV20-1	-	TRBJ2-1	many	SARRLADYNEQF
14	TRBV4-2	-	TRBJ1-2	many	ASSQEGQTINYGYT
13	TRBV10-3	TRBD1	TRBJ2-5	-	AIGETGEVQETQY
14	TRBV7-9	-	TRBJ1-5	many	ASRCNEESDFQPQH
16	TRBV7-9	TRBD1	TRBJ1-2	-	ASSYIPGTGGGGYGYT
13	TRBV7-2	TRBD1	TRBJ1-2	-	ASSTRVGQGGGYT
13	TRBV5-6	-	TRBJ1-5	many	ASSRRSGVGQPQH
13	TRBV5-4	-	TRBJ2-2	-	ASSSPRGPTGELF
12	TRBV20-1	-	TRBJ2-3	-	SARLPGVRDTQY
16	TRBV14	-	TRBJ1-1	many	ASSHPSEESTRGTEAF
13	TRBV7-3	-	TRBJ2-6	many	ASSQTGNGANVLT
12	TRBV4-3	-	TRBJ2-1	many	ASSQDHYSNEQF
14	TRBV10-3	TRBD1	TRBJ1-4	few	AISEPGRDSGEKLF
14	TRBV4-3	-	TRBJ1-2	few	ASSQVWDRTSYGYT
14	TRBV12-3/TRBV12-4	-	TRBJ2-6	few	ASSLAGFSGANVLT
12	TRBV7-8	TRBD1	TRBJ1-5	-	ASSQQGALQPQH
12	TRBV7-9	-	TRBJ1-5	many	ASSLDRANQPQH
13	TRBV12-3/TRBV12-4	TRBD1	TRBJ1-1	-	ASSSLGTANTEAF
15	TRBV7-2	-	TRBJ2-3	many	ASSLVPRGSAQDTQY
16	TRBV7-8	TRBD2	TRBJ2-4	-	ASSLPAVRTGGPDIQY
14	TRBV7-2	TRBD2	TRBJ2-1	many	ASRTTLAGGPNEQF
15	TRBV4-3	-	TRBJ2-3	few	ASSQGYAGMGTDTQY
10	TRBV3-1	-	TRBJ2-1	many	ASSQVDNEQF
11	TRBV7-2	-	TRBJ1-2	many	ASSLAPKYGYT
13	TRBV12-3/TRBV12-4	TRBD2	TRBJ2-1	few	ASSGSGTTYNEQF
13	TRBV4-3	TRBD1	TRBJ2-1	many	ASSRDRGSYNEQF
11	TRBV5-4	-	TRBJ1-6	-	ASSYEPSSPLH
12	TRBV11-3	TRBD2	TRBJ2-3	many	ASSLVGRGDTQY
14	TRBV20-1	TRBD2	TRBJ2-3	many	SAGPRAGRDTDTQY